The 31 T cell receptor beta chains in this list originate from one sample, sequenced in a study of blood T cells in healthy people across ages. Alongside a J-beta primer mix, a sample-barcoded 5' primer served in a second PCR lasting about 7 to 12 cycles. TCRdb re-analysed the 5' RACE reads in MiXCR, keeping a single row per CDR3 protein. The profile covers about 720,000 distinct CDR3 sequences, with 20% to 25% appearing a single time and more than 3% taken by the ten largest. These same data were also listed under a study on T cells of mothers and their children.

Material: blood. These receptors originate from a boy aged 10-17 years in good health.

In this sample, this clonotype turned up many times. CDR3 amino acids: CASSLDSTYEQYF. In DNA form, the CDR3 reads TGTGCCAGCAGTTTGGACAGTACCTACGAGCAGTACTTC. The rearrangement uses TRBV12-3 or TRBV12-4 and TRBJ2-7; the D gene is possibly TRBD1 (6 bases). Trimming cost V 3 bases and J 2 bases, with 8 bases left between them. The CDR3 runs 13 residues.

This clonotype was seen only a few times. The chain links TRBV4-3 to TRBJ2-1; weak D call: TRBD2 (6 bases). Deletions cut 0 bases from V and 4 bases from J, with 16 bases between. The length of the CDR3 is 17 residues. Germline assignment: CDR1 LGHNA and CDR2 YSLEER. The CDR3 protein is CASSQDQLGSDYNEQFF. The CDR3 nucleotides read TGCGCCAGCAGCCAAGATCAGCTCGGGAGTGATTACAATGAGCAGTTCTTC.

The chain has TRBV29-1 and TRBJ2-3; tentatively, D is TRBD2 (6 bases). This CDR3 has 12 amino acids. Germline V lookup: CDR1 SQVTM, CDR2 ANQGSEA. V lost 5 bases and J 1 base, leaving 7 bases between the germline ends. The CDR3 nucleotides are TGCAGCGTTACGGGGGGCACAGATACGCAGTATTTT. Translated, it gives CSVTGGTDTQYF.

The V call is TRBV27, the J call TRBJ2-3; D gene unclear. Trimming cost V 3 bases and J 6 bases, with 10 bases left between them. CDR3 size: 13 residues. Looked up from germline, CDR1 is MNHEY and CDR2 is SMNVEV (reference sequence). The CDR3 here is CASSLPPTDTQYF. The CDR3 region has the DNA TGTGCCAGCAGTTTGCCCCCGACGGATACGCAGTATTTT.

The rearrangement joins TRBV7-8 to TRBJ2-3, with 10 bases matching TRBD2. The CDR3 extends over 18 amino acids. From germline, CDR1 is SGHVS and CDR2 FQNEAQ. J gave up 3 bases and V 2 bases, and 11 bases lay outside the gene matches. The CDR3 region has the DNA TGTGCCAGCAGCTTAAACACCGGACTAGCGGAATGGACAGATACGCAGTATTTT. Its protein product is CASSLNTGLAEWTDTQYF.

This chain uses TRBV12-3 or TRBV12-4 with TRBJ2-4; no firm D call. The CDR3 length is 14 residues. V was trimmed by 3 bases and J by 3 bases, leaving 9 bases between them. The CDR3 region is CASSLVGFKNIQYF. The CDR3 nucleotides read TGTGCCAGCAGTTTGGTCGGCTTCAAAAACATTCAGTACTTC.

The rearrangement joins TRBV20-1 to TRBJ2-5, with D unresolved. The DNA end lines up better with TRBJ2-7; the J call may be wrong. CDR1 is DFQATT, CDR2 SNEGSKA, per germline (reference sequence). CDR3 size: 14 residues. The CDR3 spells CSAREVGPSYEQYF. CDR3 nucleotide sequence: TGCAGTGCTAGAGAAGTTGGGCCCTCCTACGAGCAGTACTTC.

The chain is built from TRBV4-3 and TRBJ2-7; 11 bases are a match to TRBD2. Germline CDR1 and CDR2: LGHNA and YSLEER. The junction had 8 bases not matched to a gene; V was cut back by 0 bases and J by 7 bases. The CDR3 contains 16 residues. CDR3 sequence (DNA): TGCGCCAGCAGCCAAGATACCACTAGCGGGAGCCGGGAGCAGTACTTC. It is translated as CASSQDTTSGSREQYF.

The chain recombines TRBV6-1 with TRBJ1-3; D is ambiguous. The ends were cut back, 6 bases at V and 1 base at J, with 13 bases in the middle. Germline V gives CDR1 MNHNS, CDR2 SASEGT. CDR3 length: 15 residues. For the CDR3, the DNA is TGTGCCAGCAGAAGAGCGTCGGGGTCTGGAAACACCATATATTTT. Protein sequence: CASRRASGSGNTIYF.

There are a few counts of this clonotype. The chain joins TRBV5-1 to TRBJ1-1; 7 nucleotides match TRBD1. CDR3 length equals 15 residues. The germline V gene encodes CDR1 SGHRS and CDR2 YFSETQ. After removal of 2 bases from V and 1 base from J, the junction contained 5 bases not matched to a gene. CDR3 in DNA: TGCGCCAGCAGCTTACTACAGGGGCAGAACACTGAAGCTTTCTTT. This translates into CASSLLQGQNTEAFF.

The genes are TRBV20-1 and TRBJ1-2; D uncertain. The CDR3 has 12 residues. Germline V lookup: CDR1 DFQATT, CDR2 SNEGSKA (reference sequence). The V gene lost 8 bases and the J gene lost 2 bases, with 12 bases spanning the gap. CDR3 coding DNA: TGCAGTCCCCCCGGGCCGAACTATGGCTACACCTTC. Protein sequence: CSPPGPNYGYTF.

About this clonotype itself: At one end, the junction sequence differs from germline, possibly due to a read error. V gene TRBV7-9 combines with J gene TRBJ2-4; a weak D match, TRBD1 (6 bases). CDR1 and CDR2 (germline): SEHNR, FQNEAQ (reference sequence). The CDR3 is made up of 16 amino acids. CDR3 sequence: CASSPLQGSSKNIRYF. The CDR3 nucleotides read TGTGCCAGCAGCCCCTTACAGGGATCCTCCAAAAACATTCGGTACTTC.

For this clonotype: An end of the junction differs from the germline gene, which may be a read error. CDR3 DNA sequence: TGCGCCAGCAGTCCAGGACTAGCGGCCGGCACCGGGGAGCTGTTTTTT. Its translation is CASSPGLAAGTGELFF. The chain joins TRBV28 to TRBJ2-2, with 10 bases fitting TRBD2. Germline V gives CDR1 MDHEN, CDR2 SYDVKM. The CDR3 loop spans 16 amino acids.

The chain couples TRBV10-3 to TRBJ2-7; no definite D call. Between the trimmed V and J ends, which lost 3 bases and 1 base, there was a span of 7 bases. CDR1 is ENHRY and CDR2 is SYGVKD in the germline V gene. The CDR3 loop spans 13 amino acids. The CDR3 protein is CAISDLESYEQYF. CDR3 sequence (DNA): TGTGCCATCAGTGATTTGGAGTCCTACGAGCAGTACTTC.

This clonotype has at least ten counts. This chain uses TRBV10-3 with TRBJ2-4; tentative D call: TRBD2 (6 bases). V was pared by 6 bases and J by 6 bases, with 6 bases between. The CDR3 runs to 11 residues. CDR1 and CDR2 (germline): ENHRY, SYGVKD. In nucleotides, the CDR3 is TGTGCCATCAGGGGGGGAAACATTCAGTACTTC. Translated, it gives CAIRGGNIQYF.

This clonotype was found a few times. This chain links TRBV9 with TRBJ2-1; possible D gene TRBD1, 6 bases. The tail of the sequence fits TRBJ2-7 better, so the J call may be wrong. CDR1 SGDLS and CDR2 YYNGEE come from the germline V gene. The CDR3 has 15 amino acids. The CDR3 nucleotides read TGTGCCAGCAGCGCCTCGACAGGTCCCTCCTACGAGCAGTACTTC. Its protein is CASSASTGPSYEQYF.

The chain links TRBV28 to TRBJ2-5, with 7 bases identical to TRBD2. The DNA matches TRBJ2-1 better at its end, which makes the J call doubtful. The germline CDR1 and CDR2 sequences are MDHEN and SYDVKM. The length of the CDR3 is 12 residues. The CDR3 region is CASSLATSQQFF. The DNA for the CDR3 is TGTGCCAGCAGTCTGGCGACTAGCCAGCAGTTCTTC.

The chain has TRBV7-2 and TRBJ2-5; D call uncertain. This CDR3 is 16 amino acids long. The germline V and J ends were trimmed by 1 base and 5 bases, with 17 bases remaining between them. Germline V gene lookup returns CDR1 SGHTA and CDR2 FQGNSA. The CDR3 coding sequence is TGTGCCAGCAGCTTAGGGGGAACGCTGAAGAGGGAGACCCAGTACTTC. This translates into CASSLGGTLKRETQYF.

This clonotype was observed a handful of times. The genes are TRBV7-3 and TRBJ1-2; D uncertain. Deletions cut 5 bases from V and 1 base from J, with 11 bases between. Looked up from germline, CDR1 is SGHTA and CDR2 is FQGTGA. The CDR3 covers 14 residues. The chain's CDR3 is CASSPSPDNYGYTF. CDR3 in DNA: TGTGCCAGCAGCCCGTCCCCAGATAACTATGGCTACACCTTC.

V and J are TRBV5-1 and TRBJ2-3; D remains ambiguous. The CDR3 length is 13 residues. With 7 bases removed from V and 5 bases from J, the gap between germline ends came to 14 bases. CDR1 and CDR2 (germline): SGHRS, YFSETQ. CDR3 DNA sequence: TGCGCCAGCGGGTCCGGAGTAGGAGATACGCAGTATTTT. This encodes CASGSGVGDTQYF.

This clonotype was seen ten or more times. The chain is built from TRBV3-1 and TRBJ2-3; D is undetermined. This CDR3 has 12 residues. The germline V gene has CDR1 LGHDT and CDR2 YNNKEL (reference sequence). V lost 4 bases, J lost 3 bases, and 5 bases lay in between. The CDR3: CASSRGTDTQYF. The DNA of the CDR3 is TGTGCCAGCAGCCGGGGAACAGATACGCAGTATTTT.

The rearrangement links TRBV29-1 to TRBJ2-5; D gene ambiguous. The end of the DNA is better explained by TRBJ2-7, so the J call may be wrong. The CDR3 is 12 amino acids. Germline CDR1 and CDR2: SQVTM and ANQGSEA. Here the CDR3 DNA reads TGCAGCGTTGAGGTTAGTATCGACGAGCAGTACTTC. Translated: CSVEVSIDEQYF.

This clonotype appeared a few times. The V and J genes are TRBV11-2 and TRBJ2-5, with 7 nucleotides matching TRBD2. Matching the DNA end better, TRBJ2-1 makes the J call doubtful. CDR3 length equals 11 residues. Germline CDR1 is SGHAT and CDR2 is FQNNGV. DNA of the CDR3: TGTGCCAGCGGACTAGAAGTTGAGCAGTTCTTC. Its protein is CASGLEVEQFF.

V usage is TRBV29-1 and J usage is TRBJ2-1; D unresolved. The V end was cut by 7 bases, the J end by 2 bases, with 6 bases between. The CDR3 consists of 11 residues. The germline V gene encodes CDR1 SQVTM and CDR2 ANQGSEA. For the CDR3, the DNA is TGCAGCGGAGACACCTACAATGAGCAGTTCTTC. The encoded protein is CSGDTYNEQFF.

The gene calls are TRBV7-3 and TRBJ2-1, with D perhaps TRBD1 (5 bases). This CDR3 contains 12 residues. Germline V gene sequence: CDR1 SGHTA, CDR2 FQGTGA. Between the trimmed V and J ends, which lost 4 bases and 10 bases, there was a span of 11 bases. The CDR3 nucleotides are TGTGCCAGCAGCTCACAGGCAGGCGAGCAGTTCTTC. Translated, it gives CASSSQAGEQFF.

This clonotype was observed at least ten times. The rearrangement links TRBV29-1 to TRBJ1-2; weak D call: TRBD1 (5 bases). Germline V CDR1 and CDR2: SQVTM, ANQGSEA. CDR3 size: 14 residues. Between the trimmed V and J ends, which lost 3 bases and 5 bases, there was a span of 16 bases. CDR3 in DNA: TGCAGCGTTGAGGAGGGGCCGAAAGGGTATGGCTACACCTTC. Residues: CSVEEGPKGYGYTF. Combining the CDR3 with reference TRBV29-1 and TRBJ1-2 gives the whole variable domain SAVISQKPSRDICQRGTSLTIQCQVDSQVTMMFWYRQQPGQSLTLIATANQGSEATYESGFVIDKFPISRPNLTFSTLTVSNMSPEDSSIYLCSVEEGPKGYGYTFGSGTRLTVV.

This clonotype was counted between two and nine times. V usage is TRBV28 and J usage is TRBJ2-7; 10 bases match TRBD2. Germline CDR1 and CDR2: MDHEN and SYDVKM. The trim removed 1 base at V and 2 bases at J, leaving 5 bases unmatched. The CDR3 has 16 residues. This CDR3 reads CASSLSSGGVTYEQYF. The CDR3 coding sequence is TGTGCCAGCAGTTTATCCAGCGGGGGGGTGACCTACGAGCAGTACTTC.

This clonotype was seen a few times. The CDR3 protein is CASSQSSGAYNEQFF. For the CDR3, the DNA is TGTGCCAGCAGCCAGTCTAGCGGGGCCTACAATGAGCAGTTCTTC. V usage is TRBV7-9 and J usage is TRBJ2-1; 9 nucleotides match TRBD2. The CDR3 spans 15 residues. V trimming: 5 bases; J trimming: 2 bases; junction bases outside the gene matches: 4. The germline CDR1 and CDR2 sequences are SEHNR and FQNEAQ (reference sequence).

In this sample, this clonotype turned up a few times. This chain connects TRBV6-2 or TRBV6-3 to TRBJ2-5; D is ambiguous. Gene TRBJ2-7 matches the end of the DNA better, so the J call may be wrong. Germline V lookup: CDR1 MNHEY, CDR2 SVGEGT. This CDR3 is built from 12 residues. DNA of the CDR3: TGTGCCAGCAGCCCCCCGAGATACGAGCAGTACTTC. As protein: CASSPPRYEQYF.

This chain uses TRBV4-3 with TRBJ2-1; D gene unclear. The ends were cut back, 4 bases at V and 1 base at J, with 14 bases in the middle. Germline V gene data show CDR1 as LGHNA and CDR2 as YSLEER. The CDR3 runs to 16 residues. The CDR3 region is CASSPRVVWSYNEQFF. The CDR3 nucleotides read TGCGCCAGCAGCCCAAGGGTTGTTTGGTCCTACAATGAGCAGTTCTTC.

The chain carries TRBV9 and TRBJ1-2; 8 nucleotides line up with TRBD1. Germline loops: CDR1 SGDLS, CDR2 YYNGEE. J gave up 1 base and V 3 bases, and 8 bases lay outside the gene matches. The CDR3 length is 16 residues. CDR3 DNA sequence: TGTGCCAGCAGCGGACCACAGGGGGTAGTTAACTATGGCTACACCTTC. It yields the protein CASSGPQGVVNYGYTF.